The 12 T cell receptor beta chains below were found in one sample sequenced in a study of blood T cell repertoires in COVID-19. The method was immunoSEQ multiplex PCR; TCRdb's version includes in-frame clones alone and lacks a portion of them. There are about 440,000 clones in the sample; 70% to 90% occur only once, and 10% to 15% lies in the top ten. Sequencing was performed on peripheral blood. These receptors were taken from a woman aged 50 to 60 with COVID-19, enrolled during active disease.

The chain combines TRBV29-1 with TRBJ1-2, with D possibly matching TRBD1 (5 bases). V lost 5 bases and J lost 1, with 14 bases in between. From germline, CDR1 is SQVTM and CDR2 ANQGSEA. The CDR3 has 14 amino acids. The CDR3 is CSVWGENFNYGYTF. CDR3 bases: TGCAGCGTTTGGGGGGAGAACTTTAACTATGGCTACACCTTC. The full variable domain, in which reference TRBV29-1 and TRBJ1-2 provide the parts outside the CDR3, is SAVISQKPSRDICQRGTSLTIQCQVDSQVTMMFWYRQQPGQSLTLIATANQGSEATYESGFVIDKFPISRPNLTFSTLTVSNMSPEDSSIYLCSVWGENFNYGYTFGSGTRLTVV.

The CDR3 spells CASSLDGGYEQYF. The CDR3 region has the DNA TGTGCCAGCAGCTTGGACGGGGGCTACGAGCAGTACTTC. The chain recombines TRBV5-6 with TRBJ2-7, with D maybe TRBD2 (6 bases). Germline V gene sequence: CDR1 SGHDT, CDR2 YYEEEE. Trimming stripped 0 bases from V and 3 bases from J, with 7 bases between. CDR3 length equals 13 residues.

The chain is built from TRBV5-1 and TRBJ2-1; 8 bases are a match to TRBD2. The V gene end was trimmed by 0 bases and the J gene end by 5 bases; junction bases not matched to a gene: 10. CDR3 length: 17 residues. Per the germline V gene, CDR1 is SGHRS and CDR2 is YFSETQ. The CDR3 loop is CASSLGLATPPNNEQFF. The CDR3 DNA reads TGCGCCAGCAGCTTGGGACTAGCGACACCGCCAAACAATGAGCAGTTCTTC.

The chain links TRBV18 to TRBJ1-3, with no clear D. The CDR3 spans 15 residues. Deletions cut 3 bases from V and 0 bases from J, with 9 bases between. Germline V gives CDR1 KGHSH, CDR2 LQKENI. The DNA of the CDR3 is TGTGCCAGCTCACCCGCGGTAATCTCTGGAAACACCATATATTTT. Its protein is CASSPAVISGNTIYF. Full variable domain (remainder filled in from reference TRBV18 and TRBJ1-3): NAGVMQNPRHLVRRRGQEARLRCSPMKGHSHVYWYRQLPEEGLKFMVYLQKENIIDESGMPKERFSAEFPKEGPSILRIQQVVRGDSAAYFCASSPAVISGNTIYFGEGSWLTVV.

This clone came up once. This chain joins TRBV5-4 and TRBJ2-7; 9 nucleotides line up with TRBD1. The CDR3 loop spans 14 amino acids. Trimming at V came to 4 bases and at J to 4 bases, leaving 6 bases not matched to a gene. Germline CDR1 and CDR2: SGHNT and YYREEE (reference sequence). The CDR3 DNA is TGTGCCAGCAGCCCCAGACAGGGGGTTTACGAGCAGTACTTC. Its protein is CASSPRQGVYEQYF. Drawing the rest from reference TRBV5-4 and TRBJ2-7, the complete variable domain is ETGVTQSPTHLIKTRGQQVTLRCSSQSGHNTVSWYQQALGQGPQFIFQYYREEENGRGNFPPRFSGLQFPNYSSELNVNALELDDSALYLCASSPRQGVYEQYFGPGTRLTVT.

The chain joins TRBV5-8 to TRBJ2-3; 10 bases agree with TRBD2. V gave up 10 bases and J gave up 4 bases; unmatched junction bases: 9. The CDR3 runs 14 residues. Germline lookup yields CDR1 SGHTS and CDR2 YDEGEE. CDR3 coding DNA: TGTGCCTCACGTCGGACTAGCGGCGCAGATACGCAGTATTTT. Residues: CASRRTSGADTQYF.

The J gene is TRBJ2-7, the V gene TRBV10-2; D might be TRBD2 (6 bases). V was shortened by 3 bases and J by 4 bases, with 16 bases between the two germline ends. Per germline, CDR1 WSHSY and CDR2 SAAADI. The CDR3 runs to 15 residues. The CDR3 DNA reads TGCGCCAGCAGTGATACCGGGACGGGGAGGTACGAGCAGTACTTC. This codes for CASSDTGTGRYEQYF.

Comments on this clone: A junction end diverges from the germline sequence, so it may reflect a read error. V and J are TRBV5-1 and TRBJ2-7; 7 nucleotides line up with TRBD1. There are 12 residues in the CDR3. Germline V CDR1 and CDR2: SGHRS, YFSETQ. The CDR3 loop reads CASSLAGTALHF. CDR3 coding DNA: TGCGCCAGCAGCTTGGCCGGGACAGCCCTTCACTTC.

The chain uses TRBV7-3 and TRBJ1-6; the D is unclear. Between the trimmed V and J ends, which lost 1 base and 7 bases, there was a span of 8 bases. The CDR3 contains 14 residues. The germline V gene encodes CDR1 SGHTA and CDR2 FQGTGA. CDR3: CASSLSYSNSPLHF. The CDR3 coding sequence is TGTGCCAGCAGCTTAAGCTATTCCAATTCACCCCTCCACTTT.

This clone showed up just a few times. CDR3 sequence reads: CASSLNRGWEAFF. Written as DNA, the CDR3 is TGCGCCAGCAGCCTCAACAGGGGGTGGGAAGCTTTCTTT. This sequence joins TRBV5-1 and TRBJ1-1, with 8 positions matching TRBD1. This CDR3 region has 13 residues. J lost 8 bases, V lost 4 bases, and 7 bases had no gene match. The germline gives CDR1 SGHRS, CDR2 YFSETQ. Variable domain in full (rest from reference TRBV5-1 and TRBJ1-1): KAGVTQTPRYLIKTRGQQVTLSCSPISGHRSVSWYQQTPGQGLQFLFEYFSETQRNKGNFPGRFSGRQFSNSRSEMNVSTLELGDSALYLCASSLNRGWEAFFGQGTRLTVV.

This clone appeared once. This rearrangement joins TRBV28 to TRBJ1-2, with D possibly matching TRBD1 (5 bases). With 5 bases removed from V and 4 bases from J, the gap between germline ends came to 8 bases. Germline CDR1 reads MDHEN; CDR2 reads SYDVKM. This CDR3 spans 12 amino acids. In DNA, the CDR3 is TGTGCCAGCAGTAACACAGGCTATGGCTACACCTTC. Protein product: CASSNTGYGYTF.

The chain employs TRBV12-3 or TRBV12-4 and TRBJ2-3; D ambiguous. The CDR3 consists of 13 residues. V dropped 3 bases and J dropped 2 bases, with 6 bases sitting between them. CDR3 bases: TGTGCCAGCAGTTTGTCCCTCACAGATACGCAGTATTTT. This gives the protein CASSLSLTDTQYF.